This is a list of T cell receptor beta chains from one sample in a study of control samples from healthy donors and cancer patients. Profiling relied on immunoSEQ multiplex PCR, and the TCRdb table lists in-frame clones only, not all of them. The sample has around 100,000 clones, roughly 92% seen once; the top ten hold 2.5% to 3.5%. Material: blood. The receptor source for this set is a human donor in good health. The donor label of this sample is uncertain. CDR3s include the opening cysteine and the closing phenylalanine or tryptophan. D genes are given only for firm matches. Only part of the rows carry a size: once, few, many, or a class if the clone is expanded.

d_gene	abundance	j_gene	v_gene	CDR3aa	CDR3nt
TRBD2	.	TRBJ2-5	TRBV30	CAWSAPLAGGLVTQYF	TGTGCCTGGAGTGCCCCACTAGCGGGGGGGCTTGTGACCCAGTACTTC
TRBD1	.	TRBJ2-7	TRBV19	CASSTQGTGINEQYF	TGTGCCAGTAGTACGCAAGGGACAGGGATCAACGAGCAGTACTTC
.	.	TRBJ1-1	TRBV29-1	CSVEIQGPSTEAFF	TGCAGCGTGGAGATACAGGGCCCCTCCACTGAAGCTTTCTTT
TRBD2	.	TRBJ2-3	TRBV9	CASSVAINPWGLGGDTQYF	TGTGCCAGCAGCGTAGCTATCAACCCCTGGGGACTAGGGGGGGATACGCAGTATTTT
.	.	TRBJ1-1	TRBV9	CASSVSGARNTEAFF	TGTGCCAGCAGCGTGTCCGGGGCGAGAAACACTGAAGCTTTCTTT
.	.	TRBJ1-6	TRBV7-9	CASSLVEGRLGSPLHF	TGTGCCAGCAGCTTAGTCGAAGGACGATTAGGTTCACCCCTCCACTTT
.	.	TRBJ1-2	TRBV30	CAWSVPPGRARSLYGYTF	TGTGCCTGGAGTGTACCGCCGGGCAGGGCCCGTAGTTTGTATGGCTACACCTTC
.	once	TRBJ2-3	TRBV24-1	CATSDSGQIRDTQYF	TGTGCCACCAGTGATTCTGGACAGATTCGAGATACGCAGTATTTT
TRBD2	.	TRBJ2-3	TRBV10-3	CAISELRGGTDTQYF	TGTGCCATCAGTGAACTGCGGGGGGGCACAGATACGCAGTATTTT
.	.	TRBJ1-4	TRBV4-1	CASSQGMDEKLFF	TGCGCCAGCAGCCAAGGAATGGATGAAAAACTGTTTTTT
.	few	TRBJ1-1	TRBV28	CASSKEKWKSEAFF	TGTGCCAGCAGTAAAGAAAAGTGGAAATCTGAAGCTTTCTTT
TRBD1	once	TRBJ1-2	TRBV6-6	CASSLTGTGLGYTF	TGTGCCAGCAGTTTAACCGGGACAGGGCTTGGCTACACCTTC
.	.	TRBJ1-2	TRBV6-5	CASRNGRAGYTF	TGTGCCAGCAGAAATGGACGGGCCGGCTACACCTTC
TRBD1	.	TRBJ1-2	TRBV19	CASSKGQGGGYGYTF	TGTGCCAGTAGTAAGGGACAGGGTGGAGGATATGGCTACACCTTC
.	.	TRBJ2-7	TRBV5-4	CASSYGSTYEQYF	TGTGCCAGCAGCTACGGCAGTACCTACGAGCAGTACTTC
TRBD1	.	TRBJ1-6	TRBV13	CASGQGQNSPLHF	TGTGCCAGCGGCCAGGGACAGAATTCACCCCTCCACTTT
.	.	TRBJ2-1	TRBV14	CASSPLGGTLNEQFF	TGTGCCAGCAGCCCCCTGGGGGGCACCTTAAATGAGCAGTTCTTC
.	.	TRBJ1-2	TRBV4-2	CASSRSTGTTTNYGYTF	TGTGCCAGCAGCCGAAGTACCGGGACAACAACTAACTATGGCTACACCTTC
.	.	TRBJ2-1	TRBV5-1	CASKPLSSNEQFF	TGCGCCAGCAAACCCCTATCTTCAAATGAGCAGTTCTTC
.	.	TRBJ2-7	TRBV2	CASSGTRKVEEQYF	TGTGCCAGCAGTGGTACAAGGAAGGTGGAGGAGCAGTACTTC
.	.	TRBJ2-1	TRBV5-1	CASSIGRYNEQFF	TGCGCCAGCAGCATAGGACGGTACAATGAGCAGTTCTTC
TRBD1	.	TRBJ1-4	TRBV2	CASRVTGGPNEKLFF	TGTGCCAGCAGAGTAACAGGGGGTCCTAATGAAAAACTGTTTTTT
.	.	TRBJ1-3	TRBV5-6	CASSSRTAGNTIYF	TGTGCCAGCAGCAGCAGGACAGCTGGAAACACCATATATTTT
.	.	TRBJ2-1	TRBV5-1	CASSSLGERAYNEQFF	TGCGCCAGCAGCTCCCTCGGTGAAAGGGCCTACAATGAGCAGTTCTTC
.	.	TRBJ2-7	TRBV18	CASSRGRYEQYF	TGTGCCAGCTCGCGGGGCCGCTACGAGCAGTACTTC
.	.	TRBJ1-5	TRBV30	CAWSPDYSGNQPQHF	TGTGCCTGGAGTCCGGACTATAGCGGCAATCAGCCCCAGCATTTT
.	.	TRBJ1-5	TRBV19	CASSASGNQPQHF	TGTGCCAGTAGTGCATCAGGAAATCAGCCCCAGCATTTT
TRBD1	.	TRBJ2-5	TRBV19	CASSGDRVGEAQYF	TGTGCCAGTTCCGGGGACAGGGTTGGAGAGGCCCAGTACTTC
.	.	TRBJ1-3	TRBV5-5	CASSLPGLSGNTIYF	TGTGCCAGCAGCTTGCCAGGGCTCTCTGGAAACACCATATATTTT
TRBD2	.	TRBJ2-3	TRBV4-1	CASSQESGLAPTDTQYF	TGCGCCAGCAGCCAAGAATCAGGACTAGCCCCCACAGATACGCAGTATTTT
.	.	TRBJ2-3	TRBV21-1	CASSKAGQGNTDTQYF	TGTGCCAGCAGCAAAGCGGGACAGGGAAACACAGATACGCAGTATTTT
TRBD2	.	TRBJ2-3	TRBV6-2/TRBV6-3	CASSSSGGATDTQYF	TGTGCCAGCAGTTCCAGCGGGGGGGCCACAGATACGCAGTATTTT
.	.	TRBJ2-3	TRBV12-2	CASRLRLAGGQTDTQYF	TGTGCAAGTCGCTTACGCTTAGCGGGGGGGCAAACAGATACGCAGTATTTT